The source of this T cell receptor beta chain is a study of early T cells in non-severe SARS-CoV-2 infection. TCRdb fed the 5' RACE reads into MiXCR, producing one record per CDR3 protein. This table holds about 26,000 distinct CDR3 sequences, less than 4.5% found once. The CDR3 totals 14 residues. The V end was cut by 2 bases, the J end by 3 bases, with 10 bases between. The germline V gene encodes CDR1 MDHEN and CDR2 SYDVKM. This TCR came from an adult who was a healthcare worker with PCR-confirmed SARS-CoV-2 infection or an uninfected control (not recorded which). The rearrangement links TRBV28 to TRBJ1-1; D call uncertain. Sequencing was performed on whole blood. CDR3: CASSLTRVDTEAFF. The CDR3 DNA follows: TGTGCCAGCAGTTTAACAAGAGTGGACACTGAAGCTTTCTTT.